Sequencing of this T cell receptor beta chain was carried out in a study of T-cell reconstitution after alpha-beta-depleted transplantation in children (dated by TCRdb to about 2016). Background for the entire study: T-cell immune reconstitution after TCRalphabeta/CD19-depleted allogeneic hematopoietic cell transplantation in children was quantitatively tracked in the study by means of TCR repertoire profiling.

V is clipped by 4 bases and J by 4 bases, and the sequence between their germline boundaries is 11 bases long. From the germline V gene, CDR1 is SGHRS and CDR2 is YFSETQ. The CDR3 runs 13 amino acids, cysteine and phenylalanine included. Only the CDR3 region is kept as DNA, spanning 39 bases read in frame from base 1. Library preparation used PCR. TCRdb lists the instrument as Illumina HiSeq 2500. To normalize quantification of the TCRbeta repertoire, the TCR libraries were built with molecular barcoding that relied on unique molecular identifiers. Through fastp at Q25 and MiXCR, TCRdb rebuilt clones from the public reads, retaining in-frame beta chains. Each entry merges the rows of one CDR3 protein and shows their most common DNA and genes. The sample profile shows hundreds of thousands of distinct CDR3 sequences; about 17% of them were found once. Of the sample, 3% to 3.5% is held by the ten largest clones.

This clonotype occurred many times. This clone's antigen is unknown. There are no base qualities to consult, and no much larger clone falls within one base. The rearranged chain carries TRBV5-1 and TRBJ2-5; the D match is possibly TRBD1 or TRBD2, with 6 bases aligned in each. The sequencing here drew on PBMCs from the stem cell graft donor, taken from the stem cell graft. The receptor was isolated from a human donor who donated a stem cell graft to a child with acute lymphoblastic leukemia. The DNA is as follows: TGCGCCAGCAGCGTCAGGGGAGGAGAGACCCAGTACTTC. It translates as CASSVRGGETQYF.